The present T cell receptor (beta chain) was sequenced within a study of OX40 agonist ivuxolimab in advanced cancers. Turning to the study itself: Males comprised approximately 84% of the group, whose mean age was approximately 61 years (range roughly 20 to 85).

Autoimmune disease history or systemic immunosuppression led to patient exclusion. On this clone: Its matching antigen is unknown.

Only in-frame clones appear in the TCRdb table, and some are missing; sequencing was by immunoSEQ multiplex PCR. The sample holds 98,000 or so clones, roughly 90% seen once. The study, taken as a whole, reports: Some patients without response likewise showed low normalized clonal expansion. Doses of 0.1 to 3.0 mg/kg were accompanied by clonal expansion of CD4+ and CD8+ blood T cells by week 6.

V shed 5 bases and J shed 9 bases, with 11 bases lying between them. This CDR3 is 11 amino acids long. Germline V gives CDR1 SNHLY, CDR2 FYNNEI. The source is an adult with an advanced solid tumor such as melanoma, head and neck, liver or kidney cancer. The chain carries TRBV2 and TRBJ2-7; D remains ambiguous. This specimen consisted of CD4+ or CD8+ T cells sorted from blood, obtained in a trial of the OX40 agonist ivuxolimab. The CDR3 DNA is TGTGCCAGCAGTAGCCGGTCGGGGCAGTACTTC. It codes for CASSSRSGQYF.